This T cell receptor beta chain was recorded in a study of T cell responses to AZD1222 COVID-19 vaccine. On the study more broadly: Analyses pooled second doses at about 4 or about 12 weeks.

This clone was observed once. Its antigen remains unidentified. Clones were sequenced by immunoSEQ multiplex PCR, and TCRdb holds only the in-frame ones, with some missing. This table has more than 95,000 clones, roughly nine tenths appearing once. The CDR3 runs 15 residues. V was clipped by 1 base and J by 7 bases; unmatched bases: 8. Germline V gene sequence: CDR1 SEHNR, CDR2 FQNEAQ (reference sequence). Overall study results and limits: Seropositivity was recorded at baseline in only 6 or 7 AZD1222 recipients. Targeting of unmutated variant regions was reportedly seen in nearly half of spike-specific TCRs. Among the donors, most were white British and more were female, and clonal diversity was possibly underestimated.

The rearrangement joins TRBV7-9 to TRBJ2-7; 9 bases are a match to TRBD2. Source: peripheral blood, taken on day 0 of AZD1222 vaccination. The clonotype was recovered from an adult in good health. The CDR3 DNA sequence: TGTGCCAGCAGCTTAGAGGGCGGGAGGGCCCGTGAGCAGTACTTC. This encodes CASSLEGGRAREQYF.